Listed here are 26 T cell receptor beta chains from one sample, sequenced in a study of T cell clonotyping in hematopoietic cell transplantation. Method: immunoSEQ multiplex PCR; TCRdb's copy keeps in-frame clones and lacks some. Of about 70,000 clones in the sample, 90% to 95% were seen once. Specimen: peripheral blood mononuclear cells. The source of these receptors is a man aged 50 to 60 in good health. Some clones in this sample may be carry-over from other donors' samples.

Written as DNA, the CDR3 is TGTGCCAGCAGTCTACTCGGGACAGACAATCAGCCCCAGCATTTT. It encodes CASSLLGTDNQPQHF. This chain uses TRBV28 with TRBJ1-5, with 7 bases that match TRBD1. The length of the CDR3 is 15 residues. V gave up 5 bases and J gave up 3 bases; unmatched junction bases: 7. From germline, CDR1 is MDHEN and CDR2 SYDVKM.

V is TRBV19 and J is TRBJ1-4; D is undetermined. V was trimmed by 3 bases and J by 8 bases, leaving 4 bases between them. Germline V CDR1 and CDR2: LNHDA, SQIVND (reference sequence). The CDR3 length is 11 residues. CDR3 amino acids: CASSMWEKLFF. CDR3 DNA: TGTGCCAGTAGTATGTGGGAAAAACTGTTTTTT.

CDR3 sequence (DNA): TGTGCCAGCAGCCCGAGGGCAACGAAAAGGGAGAACACTGAAGCTTTCTTT. As protein: CASSPRATKRENTEAFF. This rearrangement joins TRBV7-9 to TRBJ1-1; D unclear. This CDR3 is built from 17 residues. V lost 5 bases and J 1 base, leaving 20 bases between the germline ends. In germline, CDR1 is SEHNR, CDR2 FQNEAQ (reference sequence). Supplemented by reference TRBV7-9 and TRBJ1-1, the full variable domain reads DTGVSQNPRHKITKRGQNVTFRCDPISEHNRLYWYRQTLGQGPEFLTYFQNEAQLEKSRLLSDRFSAERPKGSFSTLEIQRTEQGDSAMYLCASSPRATKRENTEAFFGQGTRLTVV.

J is TRBJ2-3 and V is TRBV30; no reliable D call. V lost 5 bases and J lost 1, with 7 bases in between. Germline V gene data show CDR1 as GTSNPN and CDR2 as SVGIG (reference sequence). The CDR3 consists of 12 residues. In DNA, the CDR3 is TGTGCCTGGGGCCCGGGCACAGATACGCAGTATTTT. This gives the protein CAWGPGTDTQYF.

The chain couples TRBV20-1 to TRBJ2-1; 7 bases are a match to TRBD1. CDR3 length equals 10 residues. From germline, CDR1 is DFQATT and CDR2 SNEGSKA (reference sequence). CDR3 coding DNA: TGCAGCCCAGGGGGACATGAGCAGTTCTTC. The encoded protein is CSPGGHEQFF.

The chain joins TRBV5-5 to TRBJ1-6; D is unresolved. The CDR3 covers 15 residues. V lost 4 bases and J 10 bases, leaving 18 bases between the germline ends. The germline V gene encodes CDR1 SGHKS and CDR2 YYEKEE (reference sequence). The DNA for the CDR3 is TGTGCCAGCAGCCCCCTTAGTATAGGCGGCTCACCCCTCCACTTT. This sequence encodes CASSPLSIGGSPLHF.

The gene calls are TRBV2 and TRBJ1-2, with D perhaps TRBD1 (5 bases). CDR3 length: 12 amino acids. Germline V gene sequence: CDR1 SNHLY, CDR2 FYNNEI. The V end was cut by 6 bases, the J end by 7 bases, with 12 bases between. The CDR3 spells CASSLGTSGYTF. CDR3 DNA sequence: TGTGCCAGCAGCCTTGGGACTTCTGGCTACACCTTC. Drawing the rest from reference TRBV2 and TRBJ1-2, the complete variable domain is EPEVTQTPSHQVTQMGQEVILRCVPISNHLYFYWYRQILGQKVEFLVSFYNNEISEKSEIFDDQFSVERPDGSNFTLKIRSTKLEDSAMYFCASSLGTSGYTFGSGTRLTVV.

V gene TRBV7-9 combines with J gene TRBJ1-6; D remains unclear. Germline loops: CDR1 SEHNR, CDR2 FQNEAQ (reference sequence). This CDR3 contains 13 residues. Trimming shortened V by 0 bases and J by 11 bases, and 8 bases separated the two germline ends. CDR3 in amino acids: CASSLATLTPLHF. The CDR3 coding sequence is TGTGCCAGCAGCTTAGCAACCCTGACACCCCTCCACTTT.

The CDR3 DNA reads as TGTGCCATCCGACCCGGGACAGGCGATTTGGGGAGGGTCCAGTACTTC. Encoded protein: CAIRPGTGDLGRVQYF. The chain is built from TRBV10-3 and TRBJ2-5; D is possibly TRBD1 (8 bases). Germline V gene data show CDR1 as ENHRY and CDR2 as SYGVKD. Trimming removed 8 bases at V and 10 bases at J, with 29 bases between. This CDR3 region has 16 residues.

This rearrangement joins TRBV6-5 to TRBJ2-7; 9 nucleotides line up with TRBD2. V dropped 4 bases and J dropped 0; count of bases not matched to a gene: 7. The CDR3 is 16 amino acids. Germline V gives CDR1 MNHEY, CDR2 SVGAGI. CDR3: CASSWGGGALSYEQYF. The CDR3 nucleotides are TGTGCCAGCAGTTGGGGCGGGGGGGCACTCTCCTACGAGCAGTACTTC.

The chain has TRBV5-6 and TRBJ2-7, with 11 nucleotides matching TRBD1. The junction had 7 bases not matched to a gene; V was cut back by 0 bases and J by 5 bases. The CDR3 consists of 16 residues. Germline V gene data show CDR1 as SGHDT and CDR2 as YYEEEE. The CDR3 region has the DNA TGTGCCAGCAGCTTGGCCCCGGACAGGGGGCATCACGAGCAGTACTTC. Encoded protein: CASSLAPDRGHHEQYF.

This chain links TRBV4-2 with TRBJ1-3, with TRBD1 as a possible D gene (6 bases). The CDR3 sequence is 15 residues long. Per the germline V gene, CDR1 is LGHNA and CDR2 is YNFKEQ. V dropped 0 bases and J dropped 2 bases, with 8 bases sitting between them. CDR3 sequence (DNA): TGTGCCAGCAGCCAAGACAGGGGTGCTGGAAACACCATATATTTT. Amino acids: CASSQDRGAGNTIYF.

The table lists this clone with a count of one. One junction end does not reproduce the germline sequence, and a read error may be involved. The rearrangement uses TRBV29-1 and TRBJ1-1, with D possibly TRBD1 on 5 matching bases. CDR3 length: 12 amino acids. Per germline, CDR1 SQVTM and CDR2 ANQGSEA. The CDR3 sequence is CRVGGPRTEAFF. The CDR3 DNA follows: TGCAGGGTTGGGGGTCCGAGGACTGAAGCTTTCTTT. Full variable domain (outside the CDR3, taken from reference TRBV29-1 and TRBJ1-1): SAVISQKPSRDICQRGTSLTIQCQVDSQVTMMFWYRQQPGQSLTLIATANQGSEATYESGFVIDKFPISRPNLTFSTLTVSNMSPEDSSIYLCRVGGPRTEAFFGQGTRLTVV.

The rearrangement uses TRBV2 and TRBJ2-7; D possibly matches TRBD1 or TRBD2 (5 bases each). The CDR3 is made up of 13 amino acids. CDR1 SNHLY and CDR2 FYNNEI come from the germline V gene. V lost 8 bases, J lost 3 bases, and 14 bases lay in between. This chain's CDR3 is CASEGLPHYEQYF. CDR3 bases: TGTGCCAGCGAGGGGCTCCCTCACTACGAGCAGTACTTC.

The J gene is TRBJ1-5, the V gene TRBV28, with a tentative D call TRBD1 (5 bases). The CDR3 consists of 17 residues. Between the trimmed V and J ends, which lost 7 bases and 2 bases, there was a span of 21 bases. The germline CDR1 and CDR2 sequences are MDHEN and SYDVKM. CDR3 amino acids: CASTPLGASKGNQPQHF. The DNA of the CDR3 is TGTGCCAGCACGCCGCTCGGGGCCAGCAAGGGCAATCAGCCCCAGCATTTT.

The chain has TRBV14 and TRBJ2-4; D might be TRBD2 (6 bases). CDR3 length: 16 amino acids. The germline V gene encodes CDR1 SGHDN and CDR2 FVKESK. Trimming took 3 bases from V and 4 from J, leaving 16 bases between them. CDR3 sequence: CASSHRGLGTKNIQYF. In DNA form, the CDR3 reads TGTGCCAGCAGCCACCGGGGACTTGGTACTAAAAACATTCAGTACTTC.

This chain uses TRBV9 with TRBJ1-1, with a weak D call TRBD1 (6 bases). This CDR3 region has 14 residues. Germline lookup yields CDR1 SGDLS and CDR2 YYNGEE. Trimming took off 0 bases at V and 12 bases at J, with 18 bases between the two ends. In nucleotides, the CDR3 is TGTGCCAGCAGCGTAGCTGCACAGGGTACGAGAACTTTCTTT. Translating it yields CASSVAAQGTRTFF.

V is TRBV6-5 and J is TRBJ2-2; D is uncertain. CDR1 is MNHEY, CDR2 SVGAGI, per germline. The CDR3 is 14 residues long. V dropped 5 bases and J dropped 6 bases, with 13 bases sitting between them. CDR3 nucleotide sequence: TGTGCCAGCAGTAATCAGGATATCCCCGGGGAGCTGTTTTTT. Its translation is CASSNQDIPGELFF.

V is TRBV12-5 and J is TRBJ1-4; D gene uncertain. Trimming left V 6 bases short and J 5 bases short, with 13 bases between. This CDR3 contains 14 residues. Germline V lookup: CDR1 LGHNT, CDR2 FRNRAP. DNA for the CDR3: TGTGCTAGTGGCCCAAGACGGGGAAATGAAAAACTGTTTTTT. This codes for CASGPRRGNEKLFF.

V and J are TRBV5-8 and TRBJ2-3; D is perhaps TRBD2 (5 bases). CDR3 length: 17 amino acids. Germline CDR1 is SGHTS and CDR2 is YDEGEE. Trimming shortened V by 6 bases and J by 0 bases, and 20 bases separated the two germline ends. The CDR3 protein is CASTLGAFGPSTDTQYF. The CDR3 DNA reads TGTGCCAGCACCCTGGGAGCGTTTGGACCTAGCACAGATACGCAGTATTTT.

The rearrangement joins TRBV2 to TRBJ2-5, with D perhaps being TRBD1 or TRBD2 (5 bases each). The CDR3 is 14 amino acids. CDR1 is SNHLY and CDR2 is FYNNEI in the germline V gene. The ends were cut back, 2 bases at V and 5 bases at J, with 12 bases in the middle. The CDR3 nucleotides are TGTGCCAGCAGTGAAATCGTAGAGGGGGAGACCCAGTACTTC. Translating gives CASSEIVEGETQYF.

The chain uses TRBV25-1 and TRBJ2-7, with D maybe TRBD2 (6 bases). Germline CDR1 is MGHDK and CDR2 is SYGVNS. This CDR3 contains 12 residues. V lost 3 bases, J lost 6 bases, and 9 bases lay in between. The CDR3 spells CASSETSREQYF. The CDR3 DNA reads as TGTGCCAGCAGTGAGACTAGTCGCGAGCAGTACTTC.

This clone is a singleton in its sample. Its ends do not fully match the called genes, so a read error is possible. The rearrangement joins TRBV11-2 to TRBJ2-7; 8 bases are shared with TRBD1. Germline V gene sequence: CDR1 SGHAT, CDR2 FQNNGV. The CDR3 is made up of 12 amino acids. The CDR3 here is CASSLGLGQEDF. In DNA, the CDR3 is TGTGCCAGCAGCCTAGGCCTGGGACAGGAGGACTTC. The full variable domain, rest sourced from reference TRBV11-2 and TRBJ2-7, is EAGVAQSPRYKIIEKRQSVAFWCNPISGHATLYWYQQILGQGPKLLIQFQNNGVVDDSQLPKDRFSAERLKGVDSTLKIQPAKLEDSAVYLCASSLGLGQEDFGPGTRLTVT.

The chain links TRBV5-6 to TRBJ2-1, with 12 bases identical to TRBD2. V shed 4 bases and J 7 bases; nucleotides not matched to a gene: 6. This CDR3 is 15 amino acids long. Per germline, CDR1 SGHDT and CDR2 YYEEEE. The CDR3 sequence is CASSPGLAGKNEQFF. CDR3 nucleotides: TGTGCCAGCAGCCCCGGACTAGCGGGAAAAAATGAGCAGTTCTTC. The entire variable domain, with the rest obtained from reference TRBV5-6 and TRBJ2-1, is as follows: DAGVTQSPTHLIKTRGQQVTLRCSPKSGHDTVSWYQQALGQGPQFIFQYYEEEERQRGNFPDRFSGHQFPNYSSELNVNALLLGDSALYLCASSPGLAGKNEQFFGPGTRLTVL.

The chain has TRBV13 and TRBJ1-2; no clear D. This CDR3 is 12 amino acids long. V was shortened by 4 bases and J by 5 bases, with 8 bases between the two germline ends. The germline gives CDR1 PRHDT, CDR2 FYEKMQ (reference sequence). The CDR3 DNA reads as TGTGCCAGCAGCTCCGACCCTTATGGCTACACCTTC. Its protein is CASSSDPYGYTF.

This rearrangement joins TRBV28 to TRBJ2-7, with 7 bases that match TRBD1. From germline, CDR1 is MDHEN and CDR2 SYDVKM. This CDR3 region has 14 residues. V gave up 7 bases and J gave up 2 bases; unmatched junction bases: 8. This CDR3 reads CASTSGQQTYEQYF. The CDR3 nucleotides read TGTGCCAGCACCTCGGGACAGCAGACCTACGAGCAGTACTTC.